The 12 T cell receptor beta chains listed next were all sequenced from one sample in a study of beta chain features in type 1 diabetes. Expressed TCRB transcripts got sequenced, as all isolated RNA was reverse transcribed. Sequencing was performed with immunoSEQ multiplex PCR; in TCRdb, only in-frame clones are kept and a portion is missing. This sample carries roughly 250,000 clones, 9% to 10% of them seen once, and the ten largest clones take approximately 0.03%. Source material: naive CD4+ T cells from blood. The receptors derive from a young woman in good health.

The chain has TRBV5-1 and TRBJ2-5; D unclear. The CDR3 runs 14 residues. V dropped 2 bases and J dropped 0 bases, with 8 bases sitting between them. CDR1 is SGHRS and CDR2 is YFSETQ in the germline V gene. The CDR3 spells CASSFLPDQETQYF. The CDR3 nucleotides read TGCGCCAGCAGCTTCCTACCGGACCAAGAGACCCAGTACTTC.

The chain uses TRBV4-2 and TRBJ1-5, with D possibly TRBD1 on 5 matching bases. The germline gives CDR1 LGHNA, CDR2 YNFKEQ. CDR3 size: 15 residues. Trimming shortened V by 0 bases and J by 3 bases, and 9 bases separated the two germline ends. This CDR3 reads CASSQEGGVNQPQHF. CDR3 nucleotide sequence: TGTGCCAGCAGCCAAGAGGGAGGGGTCAATCAGCCCCAGCATTTT.

The chain carries TRBV5-4 and TRBJ2-1; 8 bases fit TRBD2. This CDR3 has 16 residues. The germline V gene encodes CDR1 SGHNT and CDR2 YYREEE (reference sequence). Trimming took 4 bases from V and 7 from J; bases not matched to a gene: 13. CDR3 amino acids: CASSPGVAGLGNEQFF. CDR3 nucleotides: TGTGCCAGCAGCCCCGGGGTAGCGGGACTAGGAAATGAGCAGTTCTTC. Drawing the rest from reference TRBV5-4 and TRBJ2-1, the complete variable domain is ETGVTQSPTHLIKTRGQQVTLRCSSQSGHNTVSWYQQALGQGPQFIFQYYREEENGRGNFPPRFSGLQFPNYSSELNVNALELDDSALYLCASSPGVAGLGNEQFFGPGTRLTVL.

The V call is TRBV5-4, the J call TRBJ2-3; 8 bases match TRBD1. The CDR3 is made up of 14 amino acids. Per the germline V gene, CDR1 is SGHNT and CDR2 is YYREEE (reference sequence). V shed 4 bases and J 5 bases; nucleotides not matched to a gene: 6. CDR3 loop: CASSLGQGKDTQYF. CDR3 in DNA: TGTGCCAGCAGCCTAGGACAGGGAAAAGATACGCAGTATTTT.

V and J are TRBV5-4 and TRBJ2-2; 7 nucleotides align to TRBD1. This CDR3 is 16 amino acids long. Losses at the gene ends were 5 bases for V and 2 bases for J; bases not matched to a gene: 9. Germline CDR1 is SGHNT and CDR2 is YYREEE (reference sequence). CDR3 sequence reads: CASSTPGQSNTGELFF. In DNA, the CDR3 is TGTGCCAGCAGTACCCCGGGACAGTCTAACACCGGGGAGCTGTTTTTT.

The CDR3 reads CASSLATANTGELFF. The DNA for the CDR3 is TGCGCCAGCAGCTTGGCGACAGCGAACACCGGGGAGCTGTTTTTT. V usage is TRBV5-1 and J usage is TRBJ2-2; D perhaps matches TRBD1 (5 bases). The germline V and J ends were trimmed by 0 bases and 0 bases, with 6 bases remaining between them. Germline lookup yields CDR1 SGHRS and CDR2 YFSETQ. CDR3 length: 15 amino acids.

This clone was detected only a few times. V is TRBV6-5 and J is TRBJ2-3; 9 bases fit TRBD2. V was pared by 5 bases and J by 0 bases, with 3 bases of the junction left unmatched. The CDR3 runs to 15 residues. Germline assignment: CDR1 MNHEY and CDR2 SVGAGI. CDR3 bases: TGTGCCAGCAGTCTCACTAGCGGGAGCACAGATACGCAGTATTTT. Amino acids: CASSLTSGSTDTQYF.

The V and J genes are TRBV2 and TRBJ2-7, with D maybe TRBD1 (5 bases). The CDR3 runs 14 residues. V was cut by 3 bases and J by 2 bases, with 11 bases left in between. Germline V CDR1 and CDR2: SNHLY, FYNNEI. The CDR3 sequence: CASSERRAPYEQYF. The CDR3 bases are TGTGCCAGCAGTGAGCGCAGGGCACCCTACGAGCAGTACTTC. Complete variable domain (other parts from reference TRBV2 and TRBJ2-7): EPEVTQTPSHQVTQMGQEVILRCVPISNHLYFYWYRQILGQKVEFLVSFYNNEISEKSEIFDDQFSVERPDGSNFTLKIRSTKLEDSAMYFCASSERRAPYEQYFGPGTRLTVT.

This CDR3 is CASRLRGENQPQHF. CDR3 nucleotides: TGTGCCAGCAGGCTGCGGGGTGAAAATCAGCCCCAGCATTTT. This chain connects TRBV6-5 to TRBJ1-5; D not certain. V was shortened by 6 bases and J by 4 bases, with 13 bases between the two germline ends. This CDR3 spans 14 amino acids. CDR1 is MNHEY and CDR2 is SVGAGI in the germline V gene.

This clone was counted a few times. The chain recombines TRBV5-1 with TRBJ2-3; D is undetermined. Germline V lookup: CDR1 SGHRS, CDR2 YFSETQ. The V gene lost 7 bases and the J gene lost 2 bases, with 14 bases spanning the gap. This CDR3 region has 14 residues. CDR3: CASRLEANTDTQYF. CDR3 nucleotide sequence: TGCGCCAGCCGCCTAGAGGCCAACACAGATACGCAGTATTTT.

This chain links TRBV5-4 with TRBJ1-1; D is unresolved. V was cut by 6 bases and J by 0 bases, with 18 bases left in between. There are 16 residues in the CDR3. The V gene's germline CDR1 is SGHNT and CDR2 YYREEE (reference sequence). In nucleotides, the CDR3 is TGTGCCAGCACCTCAGCGGGGTCGCGAATGAACACTGAAGCTTTCTTT. Translated, it gives CASTSAGSRMNTEAFF.

This chain uses TRBV6-6 with TRBJ2-5; 7 bases agree with TRBD1. Germline CDR1 and CDR2: MNHNY and SVGAGI (reference sequence). Unmatched junction bases numbered 3, after V lost 6 bases and J lost 2 bases. The length of the CDR3 is 13 residues. CDR3 nucleotides: TGTGCCAGCAGGGACAGGATTCAAGAGACCCAGTACTTC. It encodes CASRDRIQETQYF.